This entry is about one TCR beta chain. Its antigen is unknown. Use of 60 Vbeta and 13 Jbeta primers characterized the PCR. The table came from immunoSEQ multiplex PCR; TCRdb's copy has only in-frame clones and leaves some out. In the table there are some 200,000 clones, more than 85% of which are singletons. This entry belongs to a study of cytomegalovirus exposure and HLA in healthy donors. The V gene end was trimmed by 1 base and the J gene end by 15 bases; junction bases not matched to a gene: 9. CDR1 and CDR2 from the germline V gene are SEHNR and FQNEAQ (reference sequence). The CDR3 has 15 amino acids. Whole-study findings and limits: A later look showed TCR association rates differing by HLA locus, highest for DRB1 and lowest for HLA-C. The authors confirmed in vitro that a few CMV-associated chains were specific for CMV antigens. The Asian-associated ancestry cluster reportedly had fewer N-insertions than the approximately 690-donor mean in a later analysis. For cytomegalovirus status, the classifier reportedly gave diagnoses with high specificity and sensitivity.

The sample consisted of PBMCs. The sequence was collected from a young woman in good health and CMV-seronegative. The V call is TRBV7-9, the J call TRBJ2-1; 13 positions agree with TRBD2. The CDR3 sequence: CASSLGGTSGMVLFF. The CDR3 nucleotides read TGTGCCAGCAGCTTAGGGGGGACTAGCGGGATGGTGTTGTTCTTC.